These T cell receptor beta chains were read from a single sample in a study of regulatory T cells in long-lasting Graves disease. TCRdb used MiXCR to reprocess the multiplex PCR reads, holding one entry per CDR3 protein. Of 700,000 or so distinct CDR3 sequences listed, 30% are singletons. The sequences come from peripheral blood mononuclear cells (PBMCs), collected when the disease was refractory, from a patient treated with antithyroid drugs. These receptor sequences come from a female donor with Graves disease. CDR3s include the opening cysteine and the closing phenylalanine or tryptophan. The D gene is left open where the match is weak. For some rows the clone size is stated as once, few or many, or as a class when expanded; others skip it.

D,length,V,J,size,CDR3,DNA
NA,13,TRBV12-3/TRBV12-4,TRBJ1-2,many,CASKGERIYGYTF,TGTGCCAGCAAAGGAGAGAGGATCTATGGCTACACCTTC
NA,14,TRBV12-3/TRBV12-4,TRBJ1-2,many,CASSLNGAYYGYTF,TGTGCCAGCAGTTTGAACGGGGCTTACTATGGCTACACCTTC
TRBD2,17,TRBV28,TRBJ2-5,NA,CAIVRCWLAGWGETQYF,TGTGCTATAGTACGATGTTGGCTAGCGGGCTGGGGGGAGACCCAGTACTTC
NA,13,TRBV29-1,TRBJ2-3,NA,CSVVPYHTDTQYF,TGCAGCGTTGTTCCCTACCACACAGATACGCAGTATTTT
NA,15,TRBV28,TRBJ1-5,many,CASSWEGGPNQPQHF,TGTGCCAGCAGTTGGGAAGGGGGGCCAAATCAGCCCCAGCATTTT
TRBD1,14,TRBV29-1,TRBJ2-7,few,CSVAFSGGNDEQYF,TGCAGCGTTGCGTTTTCAGGGGGAAATGACGAGCAGTACTTC
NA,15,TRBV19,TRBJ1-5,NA,CASSIMGRVNQPQHF,TGTGCCAGTAGTATCATGGGGCGCGTCAATCAGCCCCAGCATTTT
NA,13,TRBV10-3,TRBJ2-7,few,CAISGDITYEQYF,TGTGCCATCAGTGGGGACATCACCTACGAGCAGTACTTC
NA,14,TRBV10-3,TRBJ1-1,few,CAITSDRSGTEAFF,TGTGCCATCACTTCTGACAGGAGCGGCACTGAAGCTTTCTTT
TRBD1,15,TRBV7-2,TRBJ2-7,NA,CASSPGQGMAYEQYF,TGTGCCAGCAGCCCCGGACAGGGGATGGCCTACGAGCAGTACTTC
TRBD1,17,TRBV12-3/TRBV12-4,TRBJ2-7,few,CASRHLGSGTGLFEQYF,TGTGCCAGCAGACACCTCGGGTCCGGGACAGGGCTATTCGAGCAGTACTTC
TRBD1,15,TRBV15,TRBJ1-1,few,CATSRGGQAFDEAFF,TGTGCCACCAGCAGAGGGGGACAGGCCTTCGATGAAGCTTTCTTT
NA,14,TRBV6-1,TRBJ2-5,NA,CASNDGGGSETQYF,TGTGCCAGCAACGACGGGGGCGGGAGTGAGACCCAGTACTTC
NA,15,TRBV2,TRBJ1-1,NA,CASSGFGGQNTEAFF,TGTGCCAGCAGTGGTTTTGGGGGTCAGAACACTGAAGCTTTCTTT
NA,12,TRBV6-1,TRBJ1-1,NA,CASSRGVGEAFF,TGTGCCAGCAGTAGAGGGGTGGGTGAAGCTTTCTTT
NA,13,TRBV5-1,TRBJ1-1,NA,CASRVAPNTEAFF,TGCGCCAGCAGGGTTGCACCGAACACTGAAGCTTTCTTT
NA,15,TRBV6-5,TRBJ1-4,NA,CASSYSGQINEKLFF,TGTGCCAGCAGTTACAGCGGACAGATTAATGAAAAACTGTTTTTT
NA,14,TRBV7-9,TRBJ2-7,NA,CASSLGAETYEQYF,TGTGCCAGCAGCTTAGGGGCGGAAACCTACGAGCAGTACTTC